A selection of T cell receptor beta chains follows, all from one sample in a study of sequential checkpoint blockade in melanoma. Using immunoSEQ multiplex PCR, the repertoire was profiled, and TCRdb retains in-frame clones only, with some absent. The table has 2,000 to 2,500 clones, more than 20% seen once. The sequencing used tumor tissue (inferred from file names), collected from a patient given nivolumab and ipilimumab in sequence. The receptor source for this set is a human donor with melanoma. Each CDR3 is given with its conserved first and last residue. The D gene is left open where the match is weak. Expanded clones are given a class, and other clones once, few, many or no size at all.

v_gene	j_gene	abundance	d_gene	CDR3aa	CDR3nt
TRBV29-1	TRBJ2-7	NA	NA	CSVDGAGGYEQYF	TGCAGCGTTGACGGAGCGGGCGGGTACGAGCAGTACTTC
TRBV11-3	TRBJ1-1	NA	NA	CASSLRRGRETEAFF	TGTGCCAGCAGCTTGAGGAGGGGTAGGGAAACTGAAGCTTTCTTT
TRBV6-4	TRBJ2-3	medium-sized	NA	CAISLGREDTQYF	TGTGCCATCAGCTTGGGACGGGAGGATACGCAGTATTTT
TRBV6-8	TRBJ2-5	few	NA	CASSLDRIQETQYF	TGTGCCAGCAGTTTAGACAGGATTCAAGAGACCCAGTACTTC
TRBV2	TRBJ2-1	few	NA	CASSVGRTAPAEQFF	TGTGCCAGCAGCGTAGGAAGGACAGCTCCAGCCGAGCAGTTCTTC
TRBV28	TRBJ1-4	few	NA	CASSTVRSGGLEKLFF	TGTGCCAGCAGTACAGTCCGGTCCGGGGGGCTCGAAAAACTGTTTTTT
TRBV6-8	TRBJ2-3	medium-sized	NA	CASRVPGSTDTQYF	TGTGCCAGCAGGGTCCCAGGTAGCACAGATACGCAGTATTTT
TRBV5-1	TRBJ1-4	NA	TRBD1	CASSFDRADEKLFF	TGCGCCAGCAGCTTCGACAGGGCAGATGAAAAACTGTTTTTT
TRBV6-8	TRBJ2-2	NA	NA	CASTWGAIATGELFF	TGTGCCAGCACCTGGGGGGCCATAGCCACCGGGGAGCTGTTTTTT
TRBV28	TRBJ1-5	few	NA	CASSLRQINQPQHF	TGTGCCAGCAGTTTAAGGCAGATCAATCAGCCCCAGCATTTT
TRBV18	TRBJ1-4	NA	TRBD1	CASSGTATNEKLFF	TGTGCCAGCTCAGGGACAGCAACTAATGAAAAACTGTTTTTT
TRBV23-1	TRBJ2-5	NA	NA	CASSPRTNQETQYF	TGCGCCAGCAGTCCTCGGACGAACCAAGAGACCCAGTACTTC
TRBV11-3	TRBJ1-1	medium-sized	NA	CASEPGALNTEAFF	TGTGCCAGCGAGCCGGGGGCGTTGAACACTGAAGCTTTCTTT
TRBV7-4	TRBJ2-3	NA	NA	CASRVVSTDTQYF	TGTGCCAGTAGGGTGGTGAGCACAGATACGCAGTATTTT
TRBV12-5	TRBJ2-2	NA	TRBD2	CASARGGVRGTGELFF	TGTGCTAGTGCCCGGGGGGGGGTACGGGGCACCGGGGAGCTGTTTTTT
TRBV5-1	TRBJ2-7	NA	TRBD2	CASTYGAGVSYEQYF	TGCGCCAGCACCTACGGGGCGGGGGTCTCCTACGAGCAGTACTTC
TRBV8-2	TRBJ2-2	NA	NA	CASQKGARGTGELFF	TGTGCCAGTCAGAAAGGGGCCCGGGGAACCGGGGAGCTGTTTTTT
TRBV19	TRBJ2-7	NA	NA	CASSISVARYEQYF	TGTGCCAGTAGTATATCAGTGGCCCGCTACGAGCAGTACTTC
TRBV30	TRBJ1-2	few	TRBD1	CAWRGQNYGYTF	TGTGCCTGGAGGGGACAGAACTATGGCTACACCTTC
TRBV14	TRBJ2-5	NA	TRBD2	CASSQRTRSDTQYF	TGTGCCAGCAGCCAGAGGACTAGGTCGGACACCCAGTACTTC
TRBV6-8	TRBJ1-5	few	NA	CASSPQKYKPQHF	TGTGCCAGCAGCCCCCAAAAGTATAAGCCCCAGCATTTT
TRBV12-5	TRBJ1-1	NA	NA	CASAPGRVNTEAFF	TGTGCTAGTGCCCCTGGACGGGTGAACACTGAAGCTTTCTTT
TRBV6-8	TRBJ1-3	hyperexpanded	NA	CASSYSGRGNTIYF	TGTGCCAGCAGTTACTCCGGCAGGGGAAACACCATATATTTT
TRBV30	TRBJ2-3	NA	NA	CAWSAGDTQYF	TGTGCCTGGAGCGCAGGGGATACGCAGTATTTT